Listed below are T cell receptor beta chains from one sample, sequenced in a study of blood T cell repertoires in COVID-19. Produced via immunoSEQ multiplex PCR; TCRdb's table is partial and in-frame only. The table lists approximately 160,000 clones, less than 90% of them singletons. Sequenced material: PBMCs or T cells enriched from blood (not recorded which). The source is a woman in her fifties or sixties who had recovered from COVID-19. Each CDR3 is given with its conserved first and last residue. A D gene is named only where the DNA matches it firmly. The size field is filled for only some rows; it gives once, few, many or a size class.

len: 14; abundance: .; j_gene: TRBJ2-5; v_gene: TRBV11-1; d_gene: TRBD1; CDR3nt: TGTGCCAGCAGCTCAGGGACAGGGGGTGTGACCCAGTACTTC; CDR3aa: CASSSGTGGVTQYF
len: 16; abundance: .; j_gene: TRBJ1-4; v_gene: TRBV18; d_gene: .; CDR3nt: TGTGCCAGCTCACCACCTAGGGAGGCAACTAATGAAAAACTGTTTTTT; CDR3aa: CASSPPREATNEKLFF
len: 11; abundance: .; j_gene: TRBJ2-5; v_gene: TRBV25-1; d_gene: .; CDR3nt: TGTGCCAGCAGTCTTAAAGAGACCCAGTACTTC; CDR3aa: CASSLKETQYF
len: 16; abundance: .; j_gene: TRBJ1-1; v_gene: TRBV14; d_gene: TRBD1; CDR3nt: TGTGCCAGCAGCCCGCGACAGGGTGCCCTGAACACTGAAGCTTTCTTT; CDR3aa: CASSPRQGALNTEAFF
len: 11; abundance: .; j_gene: TRBJ2-3; v_gene: TRBV7-2; d_gene: .; CDR3nt: TGTGCCAGCAGCTTTGGCGATACGCAGTATTTT; CDR3aa: CASSFGDTQYF
len: 13; abundance: .; j_gene: TRBJ1-5; v_gene: TRBV30; d_gene: .; CDR3nt: TGTGCCTGGAGTACACAGCCCAATCAGCCCCAGCATTTT; CDR3aa: CAWSTQPNQPQHF
len: 16; abundance: .; j_gene: TRBJ1-4; v_gene: TRBV7-8; d_gene: TRBD1; CDR3nt: TGTGCCAGCAGCTTAGTTGGAAGACAGGGTGATGAAAAACTGTTTTTT; CDR3aa: CASSLVGRQGDEKLFF
len: 14; abundance: .; j_gene: TRBJ1-2; v_gene: TRBV7-9; d_gene: .; CDR3nt: TGTGCCAGCAGTTCGACAGGTCGAATCTATGGCTACACCTTC; CDR3aa: CASSSTGRIYGYTF
len: 14; abundance: .; j_gene: TRBJ1-1; v_gene: TRBV5-4; d_gene: .; CDR3nt: TGTGCCAGCAGCTTGCAGGGTCTGTGGACTGAAGCTTTCTTT; CDR3aa: CASSLQGLWTEAFF
len: 13; abundance: .; j_gene: TRBJ1-1; v_gene: TRBV18; d_gene: .; CDR3nt: TGTGCCAGCTCACCAGGAGGGGACACTGAAGCTTTCTTT; CDR3aa: CASSPGGDTEAFF
len: 14; abundance: .; j_gene: TRBJ2-3; v_gene: TRBV24-1; d_gene: .; CDR3nt: TGTGCCACCAGTGACCCCGGACAGACAGATACGCAGTATTTT; CDR3aa: CATSDPGQTDTQYF
len: 13; abundance: .; j_gene: TRBJ2-3; v_gene: TRBV9; d_gene: .; CDR3nt: TGTGCCAGCAGCGTGGGTAGCTCAGATACGCAGTATTTT; CDR3aa: CASSVGSSDTQYF
len: 17; abundance: .; j_gene: TRBJ1-6; v_gene: TRBV5-1; d_gene: TRBD1; CDR3nt: TGCGCCAGCAGCTTGGAACCATTGGGACAGCGGAATTCACCCCTCCACTTT; CDR3aa: CASSLEPLGQRNSPLHF
len: 13; abundance: few; j_gene: TRBJ1-5; v_gene: TRBV30; d_gene: .; CDR3nt: TGTGCCTGGAGTCAAGGGGCAAGACAGCCCCAGCATTTT; CDR3aa: CAWSQGARQPQHF
len: 17; abundance: .; j_gene: TRBJ2-2; v_gene: TRBV12-5; d_gene: TRBD2; CDR3nt: TGTGCTAGTGGCTATACGGGACTAGCGACGAACACCGGGGAGCTGTTTTTT; CDR3aa: CASGYTGLATNTGELFF
len: 12; abundance: few; j_gene: TRBJ1-1; v_gene: TRBV7-9; d_gene: .; CDR3nt: TGTGCCAGCACCCTAGGGGGCACTGAAGCTTTCTTT; CDR3aa: CASTLGGTEAFF